This T cell receptor beta chain was captured by sequencing in a study of T cells after yellow fever vaccination. The study, taken as a whole, reports: From the bulk population, abundant clonotypes could contaminate and appear within FACS-sorted repertoires. On re-exposure, the response was weaker but peaked faster, at day 5 versus 15. Subsequent booster samples again held most clones from primary vaccination (96% CD4, 85% to 90% CD8).

This clonotype has only a few counts. Antigen: not known. The V and J ends lost 0 bases and 6 bases respectively, with 8 bases between them. This CDR3 region has 13 residues. The germline V gene has CDR1 LGHNA and CDR2 YNFKEQ. TCRdb itself ran the 5' RACE reads through MiXCR, one entry per CDR3 protein. The data contain about 340,000 distinct CDR3 sequences, roughly 8.7% of them seen just once; the ten biggest clones take up over 15%. The origin of this receptor is a man aged 18-30 years who received the YFV17D yellow fever vaccine. This specimen was PBMCs, taken on the day of the first yellow fever vaccination. The rearrangement uses TRBV4-2 and TRBJ2-5; D gene uncertain. CDR3: CASSQELVKTQYF. The CDR3 nucleotides read TGTGCCAGCAGCCAAGAGCTAGTCAAGACCCAGTACTTC.